This T cell receptor beta chain is from a study of blood T cell repertoires in COVID-19. Study context: Samples came from the United States, Italy and Spain, spanning acute and convalescent COVID-19. PBMCs, B-cell-depleted T cells, or T cells were the source of the cDNA or gDNA that made up the material.

In the original analysis: By means of reference gene primer amplification, nucleated cell counts were estimated. The table came from immunoSEQ multiplex PCR; TCRdb's copy has only in-frame clones and leaves some out. That table is the source of V, J and clone size, and D and trimming were worked out from the DNA. The table includes 470,000 or so clones, around 90% detected once. Individuals aged about 18 to 100 years were recruited from 24 US areas. J gave up 6 bases and V 5 bases, and 2 bases lay outside the gene matches. The CDR3 loop spans 14 amino acids. Germline assignment: CDR1 MNHEY and CDR2 SVGEGT. This clone was seen just once.

The V and J genes are TRBV6-2 or TRBV6-3 and TRBJ2-7; TRBD2 matches at 15 bases. Sequencing was performed on PBMCs or T cells enriched from blood (not recorded which). The sequence derives from a woman aged 18-29 years with acute COVID-19. The CDR3 region has the DNA TGTGCCAGCAGTACGGGACTAGCGGGAGGCGAGCAGTACTTC. It yields the protein CASSTGLAGGEQYF.